This passage covers 27 T cell receptor beta chains from one sample sequenced in a study of T cells in Graves' hyperthyroidism and ophthalmopathy. Amplification targeted TCR beta CDR3 regions from RNA transcripts. In the first-round RT-PCR of the TCR CDR3, the HTBI primer set was used. TCRdb recomputed calls from the multiplex PCR reads with MiXCR, one row per CDR3 protein. The data show 150,000 or so distinct CDR3 sequences, around 20% seen once. The sample comprised blood. The receptors here all came from a woman between 50 and 59 years old with Graves' hyperthyroidism that later progressed to Graves' ophthalmopathy.

The chain combines TRBV28 with TRBJ2-2; D is uncertain. Trimming shortened V by 6 bases and J by 6 bases, and 20 bases separated the two germline ends. The CDR3 runs to 16 residues. In germline, CDR1 is MDHEN, CDR2 SYDVKM. This chain's CDR3 is CASSATMGLGPGELFF. The CDR3 bases are TGTGCCAGCAGCGCGACCATGGGTTTGGGCCCCGGGGAGCTGTTTTTT.

This clonotype appeared many times. V and J are TRBV6-1 and TRBJ2-1; 8 nucleotides align to TRBD2. The germline V gene has CDR1 MNHNS and CDR2 SASEGT. CDR3 length: 19 residues. With V trimmed by 6 bases and J by 8 bases, 24 bases remained unmatched. CDR3 coding DNA: TGTGCCAGCAGCCACGAGCCGCCCACCAGCGGGAGCAAGGGACATGAGCAGTTCTTC. This translates into CASSHEPPTSGSKGHEQFF.

This clonotype was observed a handful of times. The V gene is TRBV9, the J gene TRBJ2-2; a possible D gene is TRBD1 (6 bases). Looked up from germline, CDR1 is SGDLS and CDR2 is YYNGEE. The CDR3 is 14 amino acids. The ends were cut back, 0 bases at V and 4 bases at J, with 7 bases in the middle. The CDR3 DNA sequence: TGTGCCAGCAGCGTAGAGGGGGTCACCGGGGAGCTGTTTTTT. It specifies CASSVEGVTGELFF.

The chain uses TRBV3-1 and TRBJ2-7; D unclear. V gave up 1 base and J gave up 3 bases, with 7 bases separating them. CDR3 length equals 13 residues. The germline gives CDR1 LGHDT, CDR2 YNNKEL (reference sequence). The CDR3 DNA follows: TGTGCCAGCAGCCAAGCAGAAGTCTACGAGCAGTACTTC. Translation: CASSQAEVYEQYF.

This clonotype was counted ten times or more. This chain uses TRBV3-1 with TRBJ2-7, with TRBD1 matching over 9 bases. The V gene end was trimmed by 4 bases and the J gene end by 6 bases; junction bases not matched to a gene: 10. There are 15 residues in the CDR3. Germline V gene lookup returns CDR1 LGHDT and CDR2 YNNKEL (reference sequence). DNA for the CDR3: TGTGCCAGCAGCCGCCTTGGGACAGGGCTATCCGAGCAGTACTTC. Amino acids: CASSRLGTGLSEQYF.

This clonotype was recorded at least ten times. The chain carries TRBV11-2 and TRBJ2-1, with D perhaps matching TRBD2 (5 bases). V was trimmed by 4 bases and J by 5 bases, leaving 12 bases between them. This CDR3 contains 14 residues. CDR1 is SGHAT and CDR2 is FQNNGV in the germline V gene. CDR3 sequence reads: CASSSSPGNNEQFF. The CDR3 DNA reads as TGTGCCAGCAGCTCCTCTCCGGGGAACAATGAGCAGTTCTTC.

This chain connects TRBV20-1 to TRBJ2-4, with D perhaps assigned TRBD1 or TRBD2 (5 bases each). Germline loops: CDR1 DFQATT, CDR2 SNEGSKA (reference sequence). The CDR3 consists of 14 residues. The germline V and J ends were trimmed by 7 bases and 3 bases, with 16 bases remaining between them. The CDR3 coding sequence is TGCAGTGTCGCCAGGGAGATAGACAAAAACATTCAGTACTTC. This translates into CSVAREIDKNIQYF.

This clonotype was seen repeatedly, ten times or more. The rearrangement uses TRBV20-1 and TRBJ1-1; D unresolved. This CDR3 comprises 12 residues. Trimming removed 1 base at V and 1 base at J, with 4 bases between. Germline lookup yields CDR1 DFQATT and CDR2 SNEGSKA (reference sequence). CDR3 in DNA: TGCAGTGCTAGAGGCCCGAACACTGAAGCTTTCTTT. Protein product: CSARGPNTEAFF.

This clonotype has a count of ten or more. This rearrangement joins TRBV24-1 to TRBJ1-1, with TRBD1 identical over 9 bases. The CDR3 totals 14 residues. V gave up 5 bases and J gave up 0 bases; unmatched junction bases: 0. Germline CDR1 and CDR2: KGHDR and SFDVKD. CDR3 DNA: TGTGCCACCAGTGGGACAGGGGTGAACACTGAAGCTTTCTTT. Protein sequence: CATSGTGVNTEAFF.

Comment on this clonotype: This clone may be a read error of a much larger clone one base away. V usage is TRBV28 and J usage is TRBJ1-1, with TRBD1 matching over 9 bases. CDR3 length: 15 residues. Losses at the gene ends were 3 bases for V and 1 base for J; bases not matched to a gene: 3. Germline V gene lookup returns CDR1 MDHEN and CDR2 SYDVKM. CDR3 sequence: CASSFRQGGNTEAFF. The CDR3 nucleotides read TGTGCCAGCAGTTTCAGACAGGGGGGGAACACTGAAGCTTTCTTT.

At least ten counts were recorded for this clonotype. This chain joins TRBV7-6 and TRBJ2-1; TRBD1 agrees at 8 bases. This CDR3 is built from 16 residues. The trim removed 2 bases at V and 3 bases at J, leaving 6 bases unmatched. The germline V gene encodes CDR1 SGHVS and CDR2 FNYEAQ. The CDR3 loop is CASSLTMGQDYNEQFF. CDR3 sequence (DNA): TGTGCCAGCAGCTTAACTATGGGACAGGACTACAATGAGCAGTTCTTC.

In this sample, this clonotype turned up a few times. V gene TRBV11-2 combines with J gene TRBJ2-3; 7 bases match TRBD2. The germline gives CDR1 SGHAT, CDR2 FQNNGV. Trimming took 1 base from V and 6 from J; bases not matched to a gene: 13. This CDR3 has 17 amino acids. In DNA, the CDR3 is TGTGCCAGCAGCTTAGTGGGGGGGGGACCTCTAGGGGATACGCAGTATTTT. The encoded protein is CASSLVGGGPLGDTQYF.

The chain recombines TRBV6-1 with TRBJ2-5, with 10 nucleotides matching TRBD2. Germline V lookup: CDR1 MNHNS, CDR2 SASEGT. This CDR3 region has 12 residues. Trimming took 8 bases from V and 7 from J; bases not matched to a gene: 4. This CDR3 reads CASVSGRRTQYF. The CDR3 DNA sequence: TGTGCCAGCGTTAGCGGGAGGCGGACCCAGTACTTC.

This clonotype was seen more than once but under ten times. The CDR3 nucleotides read TGCAGCGTTGTCACCTACAATGAGCAGTTCTTC. The encoded protein is CSVVTYNEQFF. This chain links TRBV29-1 with TRBJ2-1; D is unresolved. The V gene's germline CDR1 is SQVTM and CDR2 ANQGSEA. Trimming shortened V by 4 bases and J by 2 bases, and 3 bases separated the two germline ends. This CDR3 comprises 11 residues.

The V gene is TRBV29-1, the J gene TRBJ1-4; D remains ambiguous. The CDR3 is 14 amino acids. Per germline, CDR1 SQVTM and CDR2 ANQGSEA. V dropped 5 bases and J dropped 5 bases, with 15 bases sitting between them. CDR3 in DNA: TGCAGCGTTCTGATCGGGTCCTTAAATGAAAAACTGTTTTTT. Amino acid sequence: CSVLIGSLNEKLFF.

This clonotype was found many times. The V gene is TRBV29-1, the J gene TRBJ1-1, with a possible D match to TRBD1 (5 bases). This CDR3 is built from 13 residues. Germline V gives CDR1 SQVTM, CDR2 ANQGSEA. The germline V and J ends were trimmed by 7 bases and 0 bases, with 12 bases remaining between them. The CDR3 nucleotides read TGCAGCGCCGATTGGGGGTTGAACACTGAAGCTTTCTTT. Translation gives CSADWGLNTEAFF.

This chain links TRBV20-1 with TRBJ1-2, with a tentative D call TRBD1 (6 bases). CDR1 and CDR2 from the germline V gene are DFQATT and SNEGSKA (reference sequence). V lost 3 bases to trimming and J lost 4 bases, with 15 bases between them. CDR3 size: 14 residues. CDR3 amino acids: CSASGGGAGYGYTF. CDR3 DNA: TGCAGTGCTAGTGGGGGGGGGGCAGGCTATGGCTACACCTTC.

The V gene is TRBV7-2, the J gene TRBJ1-1; possible D gene TRBD1, 5 bases. Trimming took 0 bases from V and 3 from J, leaving 20 bases between them. The germline V gene encodes CDR1 SGHTA and CDR2 FQGNSA. This CDR3 is built from 18 residues. In DNA, the CDR3 is TGTGCCAGCAGCTTAGCAGGAATCCGGGCCCGGGGGGACACTGAAGCTTTCTTT. It yields the protein CASSLAGIRARGDTEAFF.

This clonotype was seen ten or more times. The chain employs TRBV6-2 or TRBV6-3 and TRBJ2-1, with TRBD1 identical over 8 bases. This CDR3 is 13 amino acids long. In germline, CDR1 is MNHEY, CDR2 SVGEGT. The trim removed 8 bases at V and 7 bases at J, leaving 7 bases unmatched. The CDR3 coding sequence is TGTGCCAGCGGACCAGGGGGCTTAAATGAGCAGTTCTTC. The encoded protein is CASGPGGLNEQFF.

This clonotype appeared once. The chain carries TRBV29-1 and TRBJ2-2, with 11 bases lining up with TRBD1. The CDR3 covers 16 residues. Per the germline V gene, CDR1 is SQVTM and CDR2 is ANQGSEA. V was clipped by 3 bases and J by 2 bases; unmatched bases: 5. The CDR3 here is CSVDGQGAKNTGELFF. Here the CDR3 DNA reads TGCAGCGTTGATGGACAGGGGGCGAAAAACACCGGGGAGCTGTTTTTT.

The J gene is TRBJ1-4, the V gene TRBV2; D not resolved. Germline values: CDR1 SNHLY, CDR2 FYNNEI. CDR3 length: 14 residues. The V end lost 10 bases, the J end lost 2 bases, and 14 bases lay between the germline ends. The CDR3 region is CAIRRGSTNEKLFF. Written as DNA, the CDR3 is TGTGCCATTCGACGCGGTTCTACTAATGAAAAACTGTTTTTT.

This chain joins TRBV20-1 and TRBJ1-2; TRBD1 matches 10 bases. The CDR3 runs 13 residues. Germline V gene data show CDR1 as DFQATT and CDR2 as SNEGSKA (reference sequence). The V gene end was trimmed by 2 bases and the J gene end by 8 bases; junction bases not matched to a gene: 5. The CDR3 DNA follows: TGCAGTGCTAGACCCCGGGACAGGGGAGGCTACACCTTC. It translates to CSARPRDRGGYTF.

The sample holds a few counts of this clonotype. The chain is built from TRBV9 and TRBJ2-3, with D tentatively TRBD2 (6 bases). This CDR3 comprises 17 residues. Trimming pared 0 bases from V and 6 bases from J, leaving 20 bases between. Germline CDR1 is SGDLS and CDR2 is YYNGEE. For the CDR3, the DNA is TGTGCCAGCAGCGTAGGGGCCGGCGGGGACGTTGGTGATACGCAGTATTTT. Encoded protein: CASSVGAGGDVGDTQYF. Complete variable domain (other parts from reference TRBV9 and TRBJ2-3): DSGVTQTPKHLITATGQRVTLRCSPRSGDLSVYWYQQSLDQGLQFLIQYYNGEERAKGNILERFSAQQFPDLHSELNLSSLELGDSALYFCASSVGAGGDVGDTQYFGPGTRLTVL.

This sequence joins TRBV7-2 and TRBJ2-3; D is uncertain. CDR3 length: 12 residues. Germline V lookup: CDR1 SGHTA, CDR2 FQGNSA. Trimming took off 5 bases at V and 2 bases at J, with 5 bases between the two ends. Here the CDR3 DNA reads TGTGCCAGCAGCACAAACACAGATACGCAGTATTTT. Translation: CASSTNTDTQYF. Based on the CDR3 plus reference TRBV7-2 and TRBJ2-3, the full variable domain is GAGVSQSPSNKVTEKGKDVELRCDPISGHTALYWYRQSLGQGLEFLIYFQGNSAPDKSGLPSDRFSAERTGGSVSTLTIQRTQQEDSAVYLCASSTNTDTQYFGPGTRLTVL.

This clonotype has at least ten counts. The gene calls are TRBV20-1 and TRBJ2-7; 14 nucleotides match TRBD2. V was pared by 3 bases and J by 4 bases, with 5 bases of the junction left unmatched. Germline V CDR1 and CDR2: DFQATT, SNEGSKA (reference sequence). The CDR3 is made up of 15 amino acids. The CDR3 loop is CSASGGLAGAYEQYF. CDR3 bases: TGCAGTGCTAGTGGGGGACTAGCGGGAGCGTACGAGCAGTACTTC.

This clonotype was observed a handful of times. The CDR3 DNA sequence: TGTGCCAGCAGCTTAGAAGGCGGCGTAGGGAACTACGAGCAGTACTTC. It specifies CASSLEGGVGNYEQYF. The chain combines TRBV11-3 with TRBJ2-7, with unresolved D. Germline assignment: CDR1 SGHNT and CDR2 YENEEA. The CDR3 totals 16 residues. V was pared by 0 bases and J by 3 bases, with 15 bases between.

This clonotype showed up many times. This chain links TRBV5-1 with TRBJ2-1, with 8 bases aligning to TRBD1. V trimming: 5 bases; J trimming: 4 bases; junction bases outside the gene matches: 8. The V gene's germline CDR1 is SGHRS and CDR2 YFSETQ. The CDR3 is made up of 15 amino acids. Here the CDR3 reads CASRPSGTGYNEQFF. The CDR3, as DNA: TGCGCCAGCAGACCCTCCGGGACAGGTTACAATGAGCAGTTCTTC.